Detailed here is one T cell receptor (beta chain). The antigen remains undetermined. TCRdb re-derived calls from the RT-PCR reads in MiXCR, one entry per CDR3 protein. This table holds roughly 290,000 distinct CDR3 sequences, 21% found once. The data are from a study of response to subunit inactivated influenza vaccine. General study points: The authors suggested that few new T cells are recruited per seasonal influenza vaccination.

The CDR3 runs 15 residues. In germline, CDR1 is DFQATT, CDR2 SNEGSKA (reference sequence). The ends were cut back, 2 bases at V and 0 bases at J, with 13 bases in the middle. J is TRBJ1-1 and V is TRBV20-1; unclear D gene. This sample comprised PBMCs from blood, obtained less than 22 months after vaccination. The sequence was obtained from a man between 45 and 75 years old who received an inactivated influenza vaccine. The CDR3: CSARLAARMNTEAFF. As DNA, the CDR3 is TGCAGTGCTAGATTGGCAGCCCGCATGAACACTGAAGCTTTCTTT.